The clone carrying this TCR beta chain was seen only a few times. Antigen unknown. The sample is drawn from a study of STAT3 mutations in large granular lymphocyte leukemia. Study details: Roughly half of the longitudinally sequenced T-LGLL patients carried detectable canonical activating STAT3 mutations. Findings of the study overall: Treatment regimens differed across patients between samplings. A small but highly pathogenic clone may have been missed. At least one immunodominant TCR beta clonotype appeared in every T-cell large granular lymphocyte leukemia patient.

Trimming took off 3 bases at V and 2 bases at J, with 12 bases between the two ends. In germline, CDR1 is SGHRS, CDR2 YFSETQ. This CDR3 contains 15 residues. TCRbeta libraries averaged around 40,000 productive templates per sample. The protocol was immunoSEQ multiplex PCR, while the TCRdb copy is restricted to in-frame clones and leaves out a portion. Of under 1,500 clones in the sample, 2.3% were seen once. Source material: PBMCs. The clonotype comes from a human donor with T large granular lymphocyte leukemia. Some clones in this sample may be carry-over from other donors' samples. V usage is TRBV5-1 and J usage is TRBJ1-5; D might be TRBD1 (5 bases). CDR3 amino acids: CASSSDGGGNQPQHF. CDR3 nucleotides: TGCGCCAGCAGCTCCGATGGGGGGGGCAATCAGCCCCAGCATTTT.